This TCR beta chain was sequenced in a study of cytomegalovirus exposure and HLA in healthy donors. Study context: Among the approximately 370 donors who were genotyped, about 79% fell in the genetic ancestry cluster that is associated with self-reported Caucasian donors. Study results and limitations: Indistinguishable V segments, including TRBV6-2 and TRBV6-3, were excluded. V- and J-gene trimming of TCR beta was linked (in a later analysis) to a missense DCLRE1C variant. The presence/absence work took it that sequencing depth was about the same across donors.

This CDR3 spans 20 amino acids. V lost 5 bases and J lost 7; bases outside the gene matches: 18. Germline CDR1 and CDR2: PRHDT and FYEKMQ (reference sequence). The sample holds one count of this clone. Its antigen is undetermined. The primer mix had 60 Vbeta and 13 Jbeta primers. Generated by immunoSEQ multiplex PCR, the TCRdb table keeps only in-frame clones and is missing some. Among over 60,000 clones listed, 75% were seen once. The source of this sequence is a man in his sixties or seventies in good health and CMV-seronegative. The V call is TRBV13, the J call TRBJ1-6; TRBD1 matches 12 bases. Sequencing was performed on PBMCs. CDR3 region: CASSRRPGQGAKSENSPLHF. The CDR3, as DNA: TGTGCCAGCAGCCGACGTCCGGGACAGGGGGCCAAATCGGAGAATTCACCCCTCCACTTT.